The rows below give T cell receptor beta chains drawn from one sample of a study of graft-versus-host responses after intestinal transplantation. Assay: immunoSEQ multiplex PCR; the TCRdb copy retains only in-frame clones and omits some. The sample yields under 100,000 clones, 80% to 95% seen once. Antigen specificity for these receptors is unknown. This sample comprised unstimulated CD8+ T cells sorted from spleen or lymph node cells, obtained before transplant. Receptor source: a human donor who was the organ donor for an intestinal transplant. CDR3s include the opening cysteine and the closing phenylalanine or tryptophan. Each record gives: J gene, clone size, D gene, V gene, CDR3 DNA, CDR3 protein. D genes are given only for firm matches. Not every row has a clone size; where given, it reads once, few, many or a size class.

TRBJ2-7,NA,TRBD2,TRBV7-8,TGTGCCAGCAGCTCCTCTGGACTAGCGGGAGGGGTGGTACCCTACGAGCAGTACTTC,CASSSSGLAGGVVPYEQYF
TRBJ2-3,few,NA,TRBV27,TGTGCCAGCAGTTTGTTAGGAGGTACAGATACGCAGTATTTT,CASSLLGGTDTQYF
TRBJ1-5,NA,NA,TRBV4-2,TGTGCCAGCAGCCAGCCCAGGGGTAATCAGCCCCAGCATTTT,CASSQPRGNQPQHF
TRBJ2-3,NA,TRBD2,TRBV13,TGTGCCAGCACAAGGGGCGGGAGTTTCGCAGATACGCAGTATTTT,CASTRGGSFADTQYF
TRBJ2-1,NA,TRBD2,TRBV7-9,TGTGCCAGCAGCCTTAGCGGGAGGAAAAATGAGCAGTTCTTC,CASSLSGRKNEQFF
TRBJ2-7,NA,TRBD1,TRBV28,TGTGCCAGCAGTTTATATGGGACAGGGTTTTCCCCCTACGAGCAGTACTTC,CASSLYGTGFSPYEQYF
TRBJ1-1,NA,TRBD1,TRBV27,TGTGCCAGCAGTCTCGGACAGGGTATCGCTGAAGCTTTCTTT,CASSLGQGIAEAFF
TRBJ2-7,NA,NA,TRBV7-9,TGTGCCAGCAGCTCCACGACAGCAAGTCGCCCCTACGAGCAGTACTTC,CASSSTTASRPYEQYF
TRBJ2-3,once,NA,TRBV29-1,TGCAGCGTTGACGGTCCTAGCAATGCGCAGTATTTT,CSVDGPSNAQYF
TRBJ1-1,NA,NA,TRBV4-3,TGCGCCAGCAGCCAAGGGAATGATAGGGAGGTTTGGAACACTGAAGCTTTCTTT,CASSQGNDREVWNTEAFF
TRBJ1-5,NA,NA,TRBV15,TGTGCCACCAGCAGTGCCCAGGGTGGGGGCCAGCCCCAGCATTTT,CATSSAQGGGQPQHF
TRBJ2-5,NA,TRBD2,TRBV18,TGTGCCAGCTCACCCGACGCAGCGGGGGCCTCTGGGGAGACCCAGTACTTC,CASSPDAAGASGETQYF
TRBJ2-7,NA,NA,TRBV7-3,TGTGCCAGCAGCCTACTCCAGGGTCCCTACGAGCAGTACTTC,CASSLLQGPYEQYF
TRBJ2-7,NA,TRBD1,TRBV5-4,TGTGCCAGCAGCTTGGGCCCGACTTACAGGGGGCGCGAGCAGTACTTC,CASSLGPTYRGREQYF
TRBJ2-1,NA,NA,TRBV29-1,TGCAGCGTTGTAAAGCGTTACAATGAGCAGTTCTTC,CSVVKRYNEQFF
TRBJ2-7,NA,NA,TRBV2,TGTGCCAGCAGTGAAGGTCCAGGGGCCTACGAGCAGTACTTC,CASSEGPGAYEQYF
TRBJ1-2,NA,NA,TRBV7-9,TGTGCCAGCAGCTTAGGTCAGGGCATCAACTATGGCTACACCTTC,CASSLGQGINYGYTF
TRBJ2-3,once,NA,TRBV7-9,TGTGCCAGCAGCCAACAGGGATTTGTTGGCACAGATACGCAGTATTTT,CASSQQGFVGTDTQYF
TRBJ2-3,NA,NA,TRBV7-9,TGTGCCAGCAGCTTACAGGATGCAGATACGCAGTATTTT,CASSLQDADTQYF
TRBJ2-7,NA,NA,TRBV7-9,TGTGCCAGCAGCTTGAGTTACGAGCAGTACTTC,CASSLSYEQYF
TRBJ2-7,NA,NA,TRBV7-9,TGTGCCAGCAGCCCGCCTCTGCAGAACGAGCAGTACTTC,CASSPPLQNEQYF
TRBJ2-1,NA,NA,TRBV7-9,TGTGCCAGCAGCCCCGCCCGGGTCCATGAGCAGTTCTTC,CASSPARVHEQFF
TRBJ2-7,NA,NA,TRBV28,TGTGCCAGCAGTCCCAGTAAGGGGTTGACCTACGAGCAGTACTTC,CASSPSKGLTYEQYF
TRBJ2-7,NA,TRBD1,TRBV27,TGTGCCAGCAGTCAGGGACAGGGGGGGTACGAGCAGTACTTC,CASSQGQGGYEQYF
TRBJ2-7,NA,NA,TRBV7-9,TGTGCCAGCAGCTTAGGCTTGGTGGGAGTAGGCGAGCAGTACTTC,CASSLGLVGVGEQYF
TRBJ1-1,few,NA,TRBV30,TGTGCCTGGAGTGTATCACGGAGCACTGAAGCTTTCTTT,CAWSVSRSTEAFF
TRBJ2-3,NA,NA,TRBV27,TGTGCCAGCAGTTTCTGGGGGGTAAGCACAGATACGCAGTATTTT,CASSFWGVSTDTQYF
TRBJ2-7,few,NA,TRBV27,TGTGCCAGCAGTTTCCTAAAAGGAAGGGAAGTGGGAGACGAGCAGTACTTC,CASSFLKGREVGDEQYF
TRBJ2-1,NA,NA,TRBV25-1,TGTGCCAGCAGTGTCGCAGGGCTATGGGTTGAGCAGTTCTTC,CASSVAGLWVEQFF
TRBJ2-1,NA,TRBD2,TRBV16,TGTGCCAGCAGCTTCTTAGCGGGAGCAATTGGCAATGAGCAGTTCTTC,CASSFLAGAIGNEQFF
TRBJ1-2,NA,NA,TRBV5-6,TGTGCCACAAGACAAGAAGATGGCTACACCTTC,CATRQEDGYTF
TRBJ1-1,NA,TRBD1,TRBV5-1,TGCGCCAGCAGAGAAGGGGGCAGACCAGCTTTCTTT,CASREGGRPAFF
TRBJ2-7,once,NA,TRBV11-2,TGTGCCAGCAGCTTTATGTTTAACGAGCAGTACTTC,CASSFMFNEQYF
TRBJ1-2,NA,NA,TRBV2,TGTGCCAGCAGTGAGATGGTAACAGGACCATTCTACACCTTC,CASSEMVTGPFYTF
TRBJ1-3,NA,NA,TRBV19,TGTGCCAGTAGTACATGGTCGGGATCTGGAAACACCATATATTTT,CASSTWSGSGNTIYF
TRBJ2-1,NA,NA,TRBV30,TGTGCCTGGAGTGTAGGGAGCTCCTACAATGAGCAGTTCTTC,CAWSVGSSYNEQFF
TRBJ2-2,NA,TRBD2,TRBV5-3,TGTGCCAGAAGCTCTAGCGGGGGGGCCCACACCGGGGAGCTGTTTTTT,CARSSSGGAHTGELFF
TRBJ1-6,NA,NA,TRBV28,TGTGCCAGCAGTTTAGGGGGGACCTGGACTAATTCACCCCTCCACTTT,CASSLGGTWTNSPLHF
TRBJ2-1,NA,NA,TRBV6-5,TGTGCCAGCAGTTACCGCTACCGGGACAAATATGAGCAGTTCTTC,CASSYRYRDKYEQFF
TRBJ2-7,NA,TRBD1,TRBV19,TGTGCCAGTAGTATAGAGAGTGGGACAGCTTACTACGAGCAGTACTTC,CASSIESGTAYYEQYF
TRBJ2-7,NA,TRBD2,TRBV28,TGTGCCAGCAGCCCTGTGGCGGGAGGACCTACCTACGAGCAGTACTTC,CASSPVAGGPTYEQYF
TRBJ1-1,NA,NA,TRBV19,TGTGCCAGTAGTTCGACAGGAGCCACTGAAGCTTTCTTT,CASSSTGATEAFF
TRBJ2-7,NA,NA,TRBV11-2,TGTGCCAGCAGCTTCGGTTCCGGAGCGTACGAGCAGTACTTC,CASSFGSGAYEQYF
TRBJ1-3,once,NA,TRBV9,TGTGCCAGCAGCCATGGGGGGGATTCTGGAAACACCATATATTTT,CASSHGGDSGNTIYF
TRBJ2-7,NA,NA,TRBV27,TGTGCCAGCAGTTCAGCGAGGGGGTACCCTTTCTCCTACGAGCAGTACTTC,CASSSARGYPFSYEQYF
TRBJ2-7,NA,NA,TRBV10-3,TGTGCCATCAGTGAGGGTCGGGAGACCGGCGAGCAGTACTTC,CAISEGRETGEQYF
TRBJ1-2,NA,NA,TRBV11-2,TGTGCCAGCAGCTTAGAATCCAGGGCCCTCTATGGCTACACCTTC,CASSLESRALYGYTF
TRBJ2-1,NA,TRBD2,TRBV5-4,TGTGCCAGCAGAAGGACTAGCGGTGGGGATGAGCAGTTCTTC,CASRRTSGGDEQFF
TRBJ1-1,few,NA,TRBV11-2,TGTGCCAGCAGCTTAGATGCCGGTGAAGCTTTCTTT,CASSLDAGEAFF
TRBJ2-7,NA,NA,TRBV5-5,TGTGCCAGCAGCTTTGCGGGGGCGCCCTACGAGCAGTACTTC,CASSFAGAPYEQYF
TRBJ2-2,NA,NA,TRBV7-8,TGTGCCAGCAGCCCCACAGGGCGGGCTGGGGCTACCGGGGAGCTGTTTTTT,CASSPTGRAGATGELFF
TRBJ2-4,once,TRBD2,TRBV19,TGTGCCAGTAGTATCCGGACTAGCGCGGACATTCAGTACTTC,CASSIRTSADIQYF
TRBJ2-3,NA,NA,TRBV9,TGTGCCAGCAGCGTGGGACACACAGATACGCAGTATTTT,CASSVGHTDTQYF
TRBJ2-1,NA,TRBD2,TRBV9,TGTGCCAGCAGCGTAAGGACTAGCGGGGTTTCCGCTTACAATGAGCAGTTCTTC,CASSVRTSGVSAYNEQFF
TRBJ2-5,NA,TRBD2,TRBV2,TGTGCCAGCAGTGAGGGACTAGCGGGAGTGGAGACCCAGTACTTC,CASSEGLAGVETQYF
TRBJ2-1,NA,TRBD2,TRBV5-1,TGCGCCAGCAGCTTGGGCCTTCTAGCGGGAGGACTCCATGAGCAGTTCTTC,CASSLGLLAGGLHEQFF
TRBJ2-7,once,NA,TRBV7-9,TGTGCCAGCAGCACAGGCGGGATTTACGAGCAGTACTTC,CASSTGGIYEQYF
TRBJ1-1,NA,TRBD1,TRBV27,TGTGCCAGCAGTTTAACAGGGGGACCCTTTAACACTGAAGCTTTCTTT,CASSLTGGPFNTEAFF
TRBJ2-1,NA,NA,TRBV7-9,TGTGCCAGCAGCTTCAGCCAAGCGGAGTACAATGAGCAGTTCTTC,CASSFSQAEYNEQFF
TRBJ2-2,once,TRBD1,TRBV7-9,TGTGCCAGCAGCTTAGGACAGGGTGACACCGGGGAGCTGTTTTTT,CASSLGQGDTGELFF